The clone carrying this T cell receptor (beta chain) has more than one count but fewer than ten. Antigen unknown. Through template switching, a universal primer site was introduced, and the cDNA contained unique molecular identifiers. TCRdb re-called the 5' RACE reads with MiXCR, one entry per CDR3 protein. The table shows under 300,000 distinct CDR3 sequences, with roughly 13% occurring only once. This entry is derived from a study of identical twins. Overall study findings and caveats: Weaker excess twin sharing was observed in beta out-of-frame sequences.

Germline-derived CDR1 and CDR2 are LGHDT and YNNKEL (reference sequence). There are 17 residues in the CDR3. V trimming: 4 bases; J trimming: 5 bases; junction bases outside the gene matches: 7. The clonotype was recovered from a woman aged 18-29 years in good health. What was sequenced was memory (CD45RO+) T cells sorted from blood. The chain recombines TRBV3-1 with TRBJ2-1; 14 nucleotides match TRBD2. The CDR3 DNA sequence: TGTGCCAGCAGCCCCCTGGGACTAGCGGGAGAGCACAATGAGCAGTTCTTC. Translated, it gives CASSPLGLAGEHNEQFF.